This section outlines one TCR beta chain sequence together with its context. The germline V gene has CDR1 SGHDT and CDR2 YYEEEE. The CDR3 spans 17 residues. With V trimmed by 2 bases and J by 3 bases, 11 bases remained unmatched. The data stem from a study of cytomegalovirus exposure and HLA in healthy donors. The table came from immunoSEQ multiplex PCR; TCRdb's copy has only in-frame clones and leaves some out. There are over 150,000 clones in the sample; roughly nine tenths occur only once, and 9% to 12% lies in the top ten. This TCR was sampled from a woman younger than 30 in good health and CMV-seropositive. Sequencing was performed on PBMCs. The V and J genes are TRBV5-6 and TRBJ1-5; 7 bases map to TRBD1. The CDR3 sequence: CASSLLSNRGLNQPQHF. The CDR3 nucleotides are TGTGCCAGCAGCTTATTATCTAATAGGGGGCTCAATCAGCCCCAGCATTTT.